Included here is one TCR beta chain sequence, with context. Antigen unknown. PCR involved 60 Vbeta and 13 Jbeta primers. Clones were sequenced by immunoSEQ multiplex PCR, and TCRdb holds only the in-frame ones, with some missing. This table has some 110,000 clones, about 70% appearing once. The data are from a study of cytomegalovirus exposure and HLA in healthy donors. The study, taken as a whole, reports: The authors later found HLA-associated TCR beta chains more clonally expanded than equally common others. Cytomegalovirus status was reportedly diagnosed by the classifier with high sensitivity and specificity. For presence/absence analyses, sequencing depth was assumed to be roughly uniform across donors.

This CDR3 has 14 residues. Germline values: CDR1 SQVTM, CDR2 ANQGSEA. Trimming removed 4 bases from V and 6 bases from J; junction bases left unmatched: 6. The sample was PBMCs. This TCR came from a female donor in good health and CMV-seronegative. The rearrangement links TRBV29-1 to TRBJ2-2, with 9 bases that match TRBD1. CDR3 sequence (DNA): TGCAGCGTTGGGACAGGGGTTTATCCCGGGGAGCTGTTTTTT. This gives the protein CSVGTGVYPGELFF.